The present T cell receptor beta chain was sequenced within a study of cytomegalovirus exposure and HLA in healthy donors. The CDR3 spans 14 residues. Germline values: CDR1 SGDLS, CDR2 YYNGEE. J gave up 4 bases and V 4 bases, and 6 bases lay outside the gene matches. Use of 60 Vbeta and 13 Jbeta primers characterized the PCR. The assay was immunoSEQ multiplex PCR, and TCRdb's table has in-frame clones only and misses some. The profile covers approximately 150,000 clones, with 75% to 80% appearing a single time and around 2.4% taken by the ten largest. This clone was found a few times. The sample comprised PBMCs. This clonotype was sampled from a young woman in good health and CMV-seropositive. This chain uses TRBV9 with TRBJ2-7; TRBD1 matches at 9 bases. For the CDR3, the DNA is TGTGCCAGCAGCCCCGGACAGGGGTTGTACGAGCAGTACTTC. It is translated as CASSPGQGLYEQYF.